This T cell receptor beta chain originates from a study of OX40 agonist ivuxolimab in advanced cancers. Background for the entire study: The costimulatory receptor OX40 (CD134) was targeted by ivuxolimab, a fully human IgG2 agonistic monoclonal antibody. Patients were allowed to have had prior anti-PD-1, anti-PD-L1 or anti-CTLA-4 therapy, and approximately 40% of the dose-escalation patients had been treated with checkpoint inhibitors. Intravenous ivuxolimab was administered to patients every 2 weeks at six dose levels: 0.01, 0.1, 0.3, 1.5, 3 and 10 mg/kg. Partial responses occurred in three dose-escalation patients, of whom one had hepatocellular carcinoma and two had cutaneous melanoma. The paper describes the monotherapy dose-escalation part (N of about 54 patients) of the phase I trial of ivuxolimab. In the dose-escalation cohort, about four fifths of patients were male, and the mean age was 60 years with a range of roughly 20 to 79. Of the 50 or so patients in dose escalation, about 20 had hepatocellular carcinoma, roughly 15 had melanoma, 9 had renal cell carcinoma and 9 had head and neck cancer. Peripheral TCRbeta sequencing aimed to test whether ivuxolimab altered TCR sequence diversity and caused clonal T-cell expansion. General findings and caveats noted by the study authors: At doses from 0.1 to 3.0 mg/kg, clonal expansion was seen in both CD4+ and CD8+ blood T cells between baseline and week 6. Which antigens the clonally expanded peripheral T cells were specific for was not determined. Low levels of normalized T-cell clonal expansion were also seen in some patients who did not respond. In the 0.1-3.0 mg/kg groups, partial responders were among the patients with the lowest normalized peripheral clonal expansion, particularly in CD8+ T cells. After ivuxolimab, CD8+ T cells had more expanded clones than CD4+ T cells on average.

V and J are trimmed by 3 bases and 6 bases, and the gene matches miss 5 bases of the junction. The germline V gene (reference sequence) specifies GTSNPN as CDR1 and SVGIG as CDR2. The CDR3, cysteine through phenylalanine, is 13 amino acids long. Only CDR3 DNA is held: 39 bases, read in frame from base 1. Remarks on this clone: This clone's antigen is unknown. No qualities accompany the bases; no much larger clone lies one base away.

Patients with a history of autoimmune disease or receiving systemic immunosuppression were excluded from the trial. Peripheral blood for TCR sequencing was collected from all dose cohorts at baseline, on cycle 4 day 1, and on cycle 7 day 1. Samples were obtained from an open-label, multicenter, first-in-human phase I dose-escalation trial of ivuxolimab. Adults with locally advanced or metastatic melanoma, renal cell, hepatocellular, or head and neck squamous cell carcinoma were enrolled in the trial. Before TCR sequencing, CD4+ T cells and CD8+ T cells were sorted from peripheral blood as separate populations. Genomic DNA was isolated from the sorted cells so that the TCRbeta CDR3 region could be sequenced. The immunoSEQ Assay was used for sequencing of TCRbeta CDR3 regions. Entries here come from immuneACCESS through TCRdb and include only in-frame sequences with V and J called. Some clones fail to appear in such tables; in the studies checked, an unresolved V gene covers under half of the shortfall, and the cause of the remainder is unknown. For this sample the table gives fewer than 55,000 clones, of which 75% to 90% were detected only once. The ten largest clonotypes hold 14% to 15% of the sample.

The rearranged chain carries TRBV30 and TRBJ2-1; TRBD1 fits 7 bases in the junction. The sequence was obtained from an adult with an advanced solid tumor such as melanoma, head and neck, liver or kidney cancer. Sample: CD4+ or CD8+ T cells sorted from blood, taken in a trial of the OX40 agonist ivuxolimab. In nucleotides, the sequence is TGTGCCTGGAGCCCGGGACAGACCAATGAGCAGTTCTTC. It translates as CAWSPGQTNEQFF.